Presented here are 23 T cell receptor beta chains from one specimen sequenced in a study of technical replicates of blood from a few donors. The assay was immunoSEQ multiplex PCR, and TCRdb's table has in-frame clones only and misses some. The sample includes about 84,000 clones, 95% to 98% of them seen just once. Material: T cells isolated from PBMCs. These receptors were obtained from a human donor in good health.

The rearrangement links TRBV9 to TRBJ2-7, with D tentatively TRBD1 (6 bases). The CDR3 sequence is 15 residues long. With 0 bases removed from V and 0 bases from J, the gap between germline ends came to 10 bases. Germline V gives CDR1 SGDLS, CDR2 YYNGEE. CDR3 in DNA: TGTGCCAGCAGCGTAGGTGGGGGCTTCTCCTACGAGCAGTACTTC. It yields the protein CASSVGGGFSYEQYF.

The chain couples TRBV5-4 to TRBJ1-3, with 9 bases lining up with TRBD1. Germline V gene sequence: CDR1 SGHNT, CDR2 YYREEE (reference sequence). J gave up 7 bases and V 2 bases, and 1 base lay outside the gene matches. This CDR3 comprises 13 residues. CDR3 DNA sequence: TGTGCCAGCAGCTTAACAGGGGGCAACACCATATATTTT. As protein: CASSLTGGNTIYF.

This chain connects TRBV6-4 to TRBJ2-1, with 11 bases aligning to TRBD2. V lost 5 bases, J lost 4 bases, and 4 bases stayed unmatched. This CDR3 contains 15 residues. CDR1 MRHNA and CDR2 SNTAGT come from the germline V gene. This chain's CDR3 is CASSSSGGAYNEQFF. The CDR3 bases are TGTGCCAGCAGTAGTAGCGGGGGGGCTTACAATGAGCAGTTCTTC.

In its sample, this clone was seen once. This CDR3 reads CASSEPGLAERKYF. The CDR3 DNA follows: TGTGCCAGCAGTGAGCCGGGACTAGCGGAACGGAAGTACTTC. The chain carries TRBV2 and TRBJ2-7; 11 bases are a match to TRBD2. This CDR3 is built from 14 residues. The V gene end was trimmed by 3 bases and the J gene end by 11 bases; junction bases not matched to a gene: 9. Germline values: CDR1 SNHLY, CDR2 FYNNEI.

The genes are TRBV5-1 and TRBJ2-1; 8 positions agree with TRBD2. The V segment lost 1 base and the J segment 7 bases; nucleotides outside the gene matches: 7. CDR1 is SGHRS, CDR2 YFSETQ, per germline. The CDR3 covers 15 residues. The CDR3 region is CASSLRGGPLNEQFF. The CDR3 DNA is TGCGCCAGCAGCTTGCGGGGGGGGCCGTTGAATGAGCAGTTCTTC.

The genes are TRBV28 and TRBJ1-5; no clear D gene. Trimming took off 2 bases at V and 12 bases at J, with 11 bases between the two ends. Germline-derived CDR1 and CDR2 are MDHEN and SYDVKM. The CDR3 is 12 residues long. DNA of the CDR3: TGTGCCAGCAGTTTAGGGCGGGGAGGCCAGCATTTT. Translation gives CASSLGRGGQHF.

The chain has TRBV5-1 and TRBJ1-1; unclear D gene. V lost 4 bases and J 1 base, leaving 11 bases between the germline ends. Per the germline V gene, CDR1 is SGHRS and CDR2 is YFSETQ. CDR3 length: 14 amino acids. The CDR3 bases are TGCGCCAGCAGCCGGTGGTTCGAGAACACTGAAGCTTTCTTT. The encoded protein is CASSRWFENTEAFF.

V usage is TRBV2 and J usage is TRBJ1-2; TRBD1 matches 7 bases. V trimming: 4 bases; J trimming: 4 bases; junction bases outside the gene matches: 3. The CDR3 covers 13 residues. Germline CDR1 is SNHLY and CDR2 is FYNNEI. CDR3 in DNA: TGTGCCAGCAGTGGACAGGGTTCCTATGGCTACACCTTC. Its translation is CASSGQGSYGYTF.

This chain uses TRBV29-1 with TRBJ2-1, with TRBD2 identical over 7 bases. The V gene end was trimmed by 5 bases and the J gene end by 4 bases; junction bases not matched to a gene: 8. The CDR3 runs to 14 residues. Germline V gene sequence: CDR1 SQVTM, CDR2 ANQGSEA. The CDR3 loop is CSVKLAGEYNEQFF. The DNA for the CDR3 is TGCAGCGTTAAATTGGCGGGAGAGTACAATGAGCAGTTCTTC.

The rearrangement uses TRBV19 and TRBJ1-6, with D perhaps matching TRBD1 (6 bases). Looked up from germline, CDR1 is LNHDA and CDR2 is SQIVND (reference sequence). Trimming removed 1 base at V and 10 bases at J, with 17 bases between. CDR3 length: 16 residues. CDR3: CASSIAPGQLGSPLHF. In DNA, the CDR3 is TGTGCCAGTAGTATAGCCCCAGGACAGTTGGGCTCACCCCTCCACTTT.

This rearrangement joins TRBV7-9 to TRBJ1-2, with a tentative D call TRBD1 (5 bases). The CDR3 loop spans 19 amino acids. The germline V gene encodes CDR1 SEHNR and CDR2 FQNEAQ (reference sequence). Trimming cost V 5 bases and J 0 bases, with 25 bases left between them. The CDR3 DNA is TGTGCCAGCAGCGCGCGGAGGGTGGGGGTCCGTGGAACTAACTATGGCTACACCTTC. Translated, it gives CASSARRVGVRGTNYGYTF.

The V and J genes are TRBV5-1 and TRBJ2-7; 8 nucleotides align to TRBD1. Germline V gene lookup returns CDR1 SGHRS and CDR2 YFSETQ. J gave up 3 bases and V 8 bases, and 10 bases lay outside the gene matches. The CDR3 loop spans 14 amino acids. This chain's CDR3 is CARSNRGVRYEQYF. CDR3 sequence (DNA): TGCGCCAGGTCCAACAGGGGGGTACGCTACGAGCAGTACTTC.

The sample holds one count of this clone. The chain links TRBV6-5 to TRBJ2-5; no firm D call. Per the germline V gene, CDR1 is MNHEY and CDR2 is SVGAGI. Trimming took 6 bases from V and 9 from J, leaving 11 bases between them. The CDR3 contains 11 residues. The CDR3 DNA follows: TGTGCCAGCAGCTCCGGAGACCCCCAGTACTTC. It encodes CASSSGDPQYF.

The chain is built from TRBV27 and TRBJ2-5; D unclear. The CDR3 consists of 11 residues. The germline gives CDR1 MNHEY, CDR2 SMNVEV (reference sequence). Trimming left V 4 bases short and J 5 bases short, with 5 bases between. DNA of the CDR3: TGTGCCAGCAGTTCCCCGGAGACCCAGTACTTC. Its protein is CASSSPETQYF.

The chain carries TRBV2 and TRBJ2-1, with 10 bases matching TRBD2. Germline assignment: CDR1 SNHLY and CDR2 FYNNEI. Trimming cost V 3 bases and J 7 bases; bases outside gene matches: 3. This CDR3 has 14 amino acids. CDR3 DNA sequence: TGTGCCAGCAGTGAGTCTAGCGGGAGAAATGAGCAGTTCTTC. It specifies CASSESSGRNEQFF. The full variable domain, rest sourced from reference TRBV2 and TRBJ2-1, is EPEVTQTPSHQVTQMGQEVILRCVPISNHLYFYWYRQILGQKVEFLVSFYNNEISEKSEIFDDQFSVERPDGSNFTLKIRSTKLEDSAMYFCASSESSGRNEQFFGPGTRLTVL.

The gene calls are TRBV18 and TRBJ2-7, with TRBD1 as a possible D gene (5 bases). The CDR3 runs 14 residues. V lost 1 base and J lost 0, with 7 bases in between. Per the germline V gene, CDR1 is KGHSH and CDR2 is LQKENI. In DNA form, the CDR3 reads TGTGCCAGCTCACCACGACAGAGCTCCTACGAGCAGTACTTC. It specifies CASSPRQSSYEQYF. Drawing the rest from reference TRBV18 and TRBJ2-7, the complete variable domain is NAGVMQNPRHLVRRRGQEARLRCSPMKGHSHVYWYRQLPEEGLKFMVYLQKENIIDESGMPKERFSAEFPKEGPSILRIQQVVRGDSAAYFCASSPRQSSYEQYFGPGTRLTVT.

This clone was recorded once. This chain joins TRBV28 and TRBJ1-5, with 10 bases aligning to TRBD1. V gave up 6 bases and J gave up 3 bases; unmatched junction bases: 23. The CDR3 runs to 21 residues. In germline, CDR1 is MDHEN, CDR2 SYDVKM. The CDR3 here is CASSRLSLRGQGPGNNQPQHF. The CDR3 nucleotides read TGTGCCAGCAGCCGATTATCCCTTCGGGGACAGGGGCCAGGTAACAATCAGCCCCAGCATTTT.

The chain is built from TRBV5-1 and TRBJ1-4; D perhaps matches TRBD1 (5 bases). Trimming stripped 5 bases from V and 5 bases from J, with 7 bases between. The CDR3 is made up of 12 amino acids. Germline-derived CDR1 and CDR2 are SGHRS and YFSETQ. The CDR3 nucleotides read TGCGCCAGCAGACAGGAAAATGAAAAACTGTTTTTT. Residues: CASRQENEKLFF.

The V call is TRBV10-2, the J call TRBJ1-1; D unclear. The CDR3 has 12 amino acids. V lost 8 bases and J 0 bases, leaving 7 bases between the germline ends. Germline V gene sequence: CDR1 WSHSY, CDR2 SAAADI. CDR3 in DNA: TGCGCCAGCCTGCGTATGAACACTGAAGCTTTCTTT. Translated: CASLRMNTEAFF.

The table lists this clone with a count of one. V usage is TRBV7-3 and J usage is TRBJ2-1; 11 nucleotides align to TRBD1. V lost 2 bases to trimming and J lost 8 bases; unmatched junction nucleotides: 5. Germline values: CDR1 SGHTA, CDR2 FQGTGA. The length of the CDR3 is 15 residues. CDR3 region: CASSLGQGAYYEQFF. CDR3 nucleotides: TGTGCCAGCAGCTTAGGACAGGGGGCTTACTATGAGCAGTTCTTC.

The chain links TRBV6-1 to TRBJ1-5, with D perhaps matching TRBD1 (6 bases). V was trimmed by 4 bases and J by 7 bases, leaving 8 bases between them. CDR3 length: 12 residues. Germline lookup yields CDR1 MNHNS and CDR2 SASEGT. The CDR3 reads CASSGQGQPQHF. The DNA of the CDR3 is TGTGCCAGCAGTGGTCAGGGGCAGCCCCAGCATTTT.

The chain carries TRBV19 and TRBJ2-3; possible D gene TRBD2, 7 bases. The V end lost 1 base, the J end lost 1 base, and 21 bases lay between the germline ends. Per germline, CDR1 LNHDA and CDR2 SQIVND (reference sequence). The CDR3 sequence is 19 residues long. CDR3 sequence (DNA): TGTGCCAGTAGTATAGGGAGAGGAGGGGGGGGCCCACGCACAGATACGCAGTATTTT. Protein sequence: CASSIGRGGGGPRTDTQYF.

The CDR3, as DNA: TGTGCCAGCAGCTTAACTTTTCCCGATACGCAGTATTTT. This encodes CASSLTFPDTQYF. The chain recombines TRBV7-9 with TRBJ2-3, with D unclear. Deletions cut 2 bases from V and 6 bases from J, with 9 bases between. The CDR3 has 13 amino acids. The germline CDR1 and CDR2 sequences are SEHNR and FQNEAQ (reference sequence).